Listed below are T cell receptor beta chains from one sample, sequenced in a study of blood T cell repertoires in COVID-19. The repertoire was sequenced with immunoSEQ multiplex PCR; TCRdb's copy has only in-frame clones and lacks some. This sample has about 28,000 clones; about 84% occur once, and the top ten carry 15% to 20%. The specimen was peripheral blood. These receptors were collected from a woman aged 55-70 years with acute or convalescent COVID-19. Each CDR3 is given with its conserved first and last residue. The order of the fields is clone size, V gene, D gene, J gene, CDR3 DNA, CDR3 protein. A D gene is named only where the DNA matches it firmly. Some rows have no size entry. The others give once, few or many, or a class for an expanded clone.

abundance: .
v_gene: TRBV7-9
d_gene: .
j_gene: TRBJ2-2
CDR3nt: TGTGCCAGCAGCCACCCCCACGGGACTCCGAACACCGGGGAGCTGTTTTTT
CDR3aa: CASSHPHGTPNTGELFF

abundance: .
v_gene: TRBV9
d_gene: .
j_gene: TRBJ2-2
CDR3nt: TGTGCCAGCAGCGTAGACAGGGGGGGAACCGGGGAGCTGTTTTTT
CDR3aa: CASSVDRGGTGELFF

abundance: .
v_gene: TRBV20-1
d_gene: TRBD1
j_gene: TRBJ1-2
CDR3nt: TGCAGTGCTAGTGCAGGGGGTCCCGCTAACTATGGCTACACCTTC
CDR3aa: CSASAGGPANYGYTF

abundance: .
v_gene: TRBV30
d_gene: .
j_gene: TRBJ1-2
CDR3nt: TGTGCCTGGAGTGTACGCTACAGAGACTATGGCTACACCTTC
CDR3aa: CAWSVRYRDYGYTF

abundance: .
v_gene: TRBV30
d_gene: TRBD1
j_gene: TRBJ1-3
CDR3nt: TGTGCCTGGAGACTGGCAGGGGGATTCTCTGGAAACACCATATATTTT
CDR3aa: CAWRLAGGFSGNTIYF

abundance: .
v_gene: TRBV7-9
d_gene: .
j_gene: TRBJ1-2
CDR3nt: TGTGCCAGCAGCCGGGACTCCGAATGGGGCTACACCTTC
CDR3aa: CASSRDSEWGYTF

abundance: .
v_gene: TRBV12-5
d_gene: TRBD1
j_gene: TRBJ1-2
CDR3nt: TGTGCTAGTGAGCGACAGGGAGCTAACTATGGCTACACCTTC
CDR3aa: CASERQGANYGYTF

abundance: .
v_gene: TRBV2
d_gene: TRBD2
j_gene: TRBJ2-3
CDR3nt: TGTGCCAGCAGTGACACTAGCGGGGCCCGTACAGATACGCAGTATTTT
CDR3aa: CASSDTSGARTDTQYF

abundance: .
v_gene: TRBV28
d_gene: .
j_gene: TRBJ2-1
CDR3nt: TGTGCCAGCAGTTTGGCTTGGGTTCCCGCTAGTGATGAGCAGTTCTTC
CDR3aa: CASSLAWVPASDEQFF

abundance: .
v_gene: TRBV5-4
d_gene: TRBD1
j_gene: TRBJ2-5
CDR3nt: TGTGCCAGCAGCTCCGGGACAGGGTTGAAGACCCAGTACTTC
CDR3aa: CASSSGTGLKTQYF

abundance: .
v_gene: TRBV12-1
d_gene: .
j_gene: TRBJ1-1
CDR3nt: TGTGCCAGCAGCGGGAGACAGGGGAGGAAAACTGAAGCTTTCTTT
CDR3aa: CASSGRQGRKTEAFF

abundance: .
v_gene: TRBV5-1
d_gene: TRBD1
j_gene: TRBJ1-1
CDR3nt: TGCGCCAGCAGCGAACAGGGGGAAGGAACTGAAGCTTTCTTT
CDR3aa: CASSEQGEGTEAFF

abundance: .
v_gene: TRBV6-5
d_gene: TRBD2
j_gene: TRBJ2-1
CDR3nt: TGTGCCAGCAGATCCTACGGGGGGGCAGGGAATGAGCAGTTCTTC
CDR3aa: CASRSYGGAGNEQFF

abundance: .
v_gene: TRBV9
d_gene: TRBD1
j_gene: TRBJ2-7
CDR3nt: TGTGCCAGCAGCCCCCGAGGGGACAGGCTCGGGGAGCAGTACTTC
CDR3aa: CASSPRGDRLGEQYF

abundance: .
v_gene: TRBV28
d_gene: .
j_gene: TRBJ1-3
CDR3nt: TGTGCCAGCAGAAAAACTTTACAGCGGGCTGGAAACACCATATATTTT
CDR3aa: CASRKTLQRAGNTIYF

abundance: .
v_gene: TRBV4-2
d_gene: .
j_gene: TRBJ2-2
CDR3nt: TGTGCCAGCAGCCAAGAGGGGACTAACACCGGGGAGCTGTTTTTT
CDR3aa: CASSQEGTNTGELFF

abundance: .
v_gene: TRBV29-1
d_gene: TRBD1
j_gene: TRBJ2-7
CDR3nt: TGCAGCGTTGCCGGGACAGGGGAAAGCCGGGAGCAGTACTTC
CDR3aa: CSVAGTGESREQYF

abundance: few
v_gene: TRBV3-1/TRBV3-2
d_gene: .
j_gene: TRBJ1-5
CDR3nt: TGTGCCAGCAGCCAAGTATGGGGGGATCAGCCCCAGCATTTT
CDR3aa: CASSQVWGDQPQHF

abundance: few
v_gene: TRBV7-2
d_gene: TRBD2
j_gene: TRBJ2-2
CDR3nt: TGTGCCAGCAGCGTCACTAGCGGGGGGGATTTCGGGGAGCTGTTTTTT
CDR3aa: CASSVTSGGDFGELFF

abundance: few
v_gene: TRBV19
d_gene: .
j_gene: TRBJ2-5
CDR3nt: TGTGCCAGTAACAGGCTGATAGGAGAGACCCAGTACTTC
CDR3aa: CASNRLIGETQYF

abundance: few
v_gene: TRBV25-1
d_gene: TRBD1
j_gene: TRBJ1-1
CDR3nt: TGTGCCAGCAGTGAAAGGGGACAGGGGGCCTACACTGAAGCTTTCTTT
CDR3aa: CASSERGQGAYTEAFF

abundance: few
v_gene: TRBV5-4
d_gene: .
j_gene: TRBJ1-1
CDR3nt: TGTGCCAGCAGCTTAACAGGGAGACCTGAAGCTTTCTTT
CDR3aa: CASSLTGRPEAFF

abundance: .
v_gene: TRBV18
d_gene: TRBD1
j_gene: TRBJ2-7
CDR3nt: TGTGCCAGCTCACCGGGACAGGGGAACGAGCAGTACTTC
CDR3aa: CASSPGQGNEQYF

abundance: once
v_gene: TRBV18
d_gene: .
j_gene: TRBJ1-1
CDR3nt: TGTGCCAGCTCCGCTAACGGGGAGGGAATGAACACTGAAGCTTTCTTT
CDR3aa: CASSANGEGMNTEAFF

abundance: .
v_gene: TRBV28
d_gene: .
j_gene: TRBJ2-5
CDR3nt: TGTGCCAGCAGTTTCGGAGGATCTCAAGAGACCCAGTACTTC
CDR3aa: CASSFGGSQETQYF

abundance: .
v_gene: TRBV7-9
d_gene: .
j_gene: TRBJ2-2
CDR3nt: TGTGCCAGCAGGCCCAGGGTAGGGGCCGGGGAGCTGTTTTTT
CDR3aa: CASRPRVGAGELFF

abundance: .
v_gene: TRBV15
d_gene: .
j_gene: TRBJ1-2
CDR3nt: TGTGCCACCAGCAGGGAAACAGGGTGGAGGGGCTACACCTTC
CDR3aa: CATSRETGWRGYTF

abundance: .
v_gene: TRBV7-2
d_gene: .
j_gene: TRBJ2-7
CDR3nt: TGTGCCAGCAGGAGGGAGTACGAGCAGTACTTC
CDR3aa: CASRREYEQYF

abundance: .
v_gene: TRBV3-1/TRBV3-2
d_gene: TRBD2
j_gene: TRBJ2-7
CDR3nt: TGTGCCAGCAGCCCAAGGACTAGCGGGGGCGAGCAGTACTTC
CDR3aa: CASSPRTSGGEQYF

abundance: .
v_gene: TRBV10-2
d_gene: .
j_gene: TRBJ2-2
CDR3nt: TGCGCCAGCAGTGATCCCGTCGGACTGGCCGGGGAGCTGTTTTTT
CDR3aa: CASSDPVGLAGELFF

abundance: .
v_gene: TRBV3-1/TRBV3-2
d_gene: TRBD2
j_gene: TRBJ2-3
CDR3nt: TGTGCCAGCAGCCTTAGCGGGGGGGCCAAGGATACGCAGTATTTT
CDR3aa: CASSLSGGAKDTQYF

abundance: .
v_gene: TRBV5-6
d_gene: .
j_gene: TRBJ2-7
CDR3nt: TGTGCCAGCAGCTTGGGCGGAAGTACCTACGAGCAGTACTTC
CDR3aa: CASSLGGSTYEQYF

abundance: .
v_gene: TRBV5-6
d_gene: .
j_gene: TRBJ2-7
CDR3nt: TGTGCCAGCAGCTTGGAACAGGGACCCTTCTACGAGCAGTACTTC
CDR3aa: CASSLEQGPFYEQYF

abundance: few
v_gene: TRBV2
d_gene: .
j_gene: TRBJ1-6
CDR3nt: TGTGCCAGCACTACTCAGGGACTGCCTCATTCACCCCTCCACTTT
CDR3aa: CASTTQGLPHSPLHF

abundance: .
v_gene: TRBV28
d_gene: .
j_gene: TRBJ1-1
CDR3nt: TGTGCCAGCAGTCCTACCAGCGCGATGAACACTGAAGCTTTCTTT
CDR3aa: CASSPTSAMNTEAFF

abundance: once
v_gene: TRBV5-6
d_gene: .
j_gene: TRBJ2-5
CDR3nt: TGTGCCAGCAGCGCCGACAGCTACCAAGAGACCCAGTACTTC
CDR3aa: CASSADSYQETQYF